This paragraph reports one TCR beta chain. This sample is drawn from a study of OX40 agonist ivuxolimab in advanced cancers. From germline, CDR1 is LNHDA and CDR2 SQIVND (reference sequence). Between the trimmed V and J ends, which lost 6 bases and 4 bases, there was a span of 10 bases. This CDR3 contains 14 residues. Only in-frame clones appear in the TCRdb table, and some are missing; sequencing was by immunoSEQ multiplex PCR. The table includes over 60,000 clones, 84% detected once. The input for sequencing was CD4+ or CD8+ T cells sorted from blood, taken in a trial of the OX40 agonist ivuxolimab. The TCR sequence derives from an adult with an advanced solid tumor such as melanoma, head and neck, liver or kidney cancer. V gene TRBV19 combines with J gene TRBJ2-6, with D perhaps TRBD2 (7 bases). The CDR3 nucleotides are TGTGCCAGTAGCCGGGGGGCCGGGGCCAACGTCCTGACTTTC. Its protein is CASSRGAGANVLTF. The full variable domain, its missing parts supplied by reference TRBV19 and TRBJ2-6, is DGGITQSPKYLFRKEGQNVTLSCEQNLNHDAMYWYRQDPGQGLRLIYYSQIVNDFQKGDIAEGYSVSREKKESFPLTVTSAQKNPTAFYLCASSRGAGANVLTFGAGSRLTVL.